This T cell receptor beta chain was identified during a study of blood T cell repertoires in COVID-19 (dated by TCRdb to about 2020). In the study overall: Collaborator samples came from the United States, Italy and Spain and covered acute and convalescent phases of COVID-19. The repertoires were made available in a free public database intended to serve as a resource for research on the immune response to SARS-CoV-2. Where available, HLA class I and class II types were obtained from metadata supplied by the sample provider rather than from assay-based typing. Samples came from the ongoing ImmuneRACE study (first 160 participants) plus 1,254 subjects from 6 global collaborators. Subjects who had been exposed to COVID-19, were actively infected with it, or had recovered from it provided the deeply sampled blood TCRbeta repertoires that made up the dataset. Sample metadata almost always included a de-identified subject ID, COVID-19 status, age in years and sex. The material from the prospective study consisted of cDNA or gDNA derived from T cells, B-cell-depleted T cells, or PBMCs.

TCRbeta CDR3 regions were amplified from genomic DNA by means of the immunoSEQ Assay, a bias-controlled multiplex PCR. In the authors' own workflow: Nucleated cell counts per sample were estimated from amplification of reference gene primers within the assay. Sequence reads were collapsed and filtered to measure the absolute abundance of every unique TCRbeta CDR3 rearrangement. For each sample, productive Simpson clonality was calculated as the square root of Simpson's diversity index over productive rearrangements. As stored in TCRdb, this immuneACCESS dataset retains in-frame rearrangements with V and J assigned. A fraction of the clones does not appear; measured against another copy, unresolved V genes explain less than half of the discrepancy, and the remainder lacks a known reason. That table furnishes V, J and clone size, whereas the DNA furnished D and trimming. This sample lists over 150,000 clones; around four fifths were detected once. The top ten clones comprise roughly 7.2% of the sample.

One collaborating source in Seattle enrolled patients during active infection and followed them longitudinally through the course of disease. Whole blood was collected in K2EDTA tubes by collaborating institutions according to the institutions' own protocols. For TCRbeta analysis, collaborator samples were shipped as frozen whole blood, as isolated PBMCs, or as DNA extracted from either sample type. On this clone itself: Its antigen target is currently unknown. Per-base qualities were not stored, and no clone one base away is much larger.

CDR1 and CDR2, per the germline V gene (reference sequence), are MNHEY and SMNVEV. V is pruned by 2 bases and J by 0 bases, leaving 10 bases of the junction without a gene match. Including the terminal cysteine and phenylalanine, the CDR3 comprises 17 residues. CDR3 DNA only is kept here, 51 bases in frame from base 1. What the research found in general, with its limitations: How much clinical and demographic metadata was included differed by source and by participant, and the metadata was provided uncurated.

The chain uses TRBV27 and TRBJ2-7, with 7 central nucleotides matching TRBD2. The source is a woman between 40 and 50 years old with COVID-19, enrolled during active disease. The sample consisted of peripheral blood. Here is the DNA: TGTGCCAGCAGTTTAGGGGTGCCGGGAGGAGGCTCCTACGAGCAGTACTTC. Its coded protein is CASSLGVPGGGSYEQYF.